The next 28 T cell receptor beta chains were all read from a single sample in a study of shared clonotypes between healthy human individuals. TCRdb's copy holds only in-frame clones and misses some; the assay was immunoSEQ multiplex PCR. The sample includes roughly 600,000 clones, roughly 98% of them seen just once. Terminally differentiated effector memory CD45RA+ cells were excluded from the naive CD8 cells, which were CD45RO-negative and positively selected for CCR7. The sequencing sample was made of naive CD8+ T cells sorted from blood. Receptor source: a man aged 25-45 years in good health.

The chain is built from TRBV7-9 and TRBJ2-2, with 10 bases aligning to TRBD1. CDR1 and CDR2 from the germline V gene are SEHNR and FQNEAQ (reference sequence). This CDR3 has 17 residues. V dropped 3 bases and J dropped 3; count of bases not matched to a gene: 7. Here the CDR3 reads CASSFSRGTGDTGELFF. In DNA form, the CDR3 reads TGTGCCAGCAGCTTTAGCAGAGGGACAGGGGACACCGGGGAGCTGTTTTTT. Combining the CDR3 with reference TRBV7-9 and TRBJ2-2 gives the whole variable domain DTGVSQNPRHKITKRGQNVTFRCDPISEHNRLYWYRQTLGQGPEFLTYFQNEAQLEKSRLLSDRFSAERPKGSFSTLEIQRTEQGDSAMYLCASSFSRGTGDTGELFFGEGSRLTVL.

This rearrangement joins TRBV15 to TRBJ2-7; possibly TRBD2 for D (6 bases). This CDR3 is built from 13 residues. Germline assignment: CDR1 LNHNV and CDR2 YYDKDF (reference sequence). Trimming removed 1 base from V and 3 bases from J, with 7 bases in between. The DNA of the CDR3 is TGTGCCACCAGCAGAGGGGAGGACTACGAGCAGTACTTC. The encoded protein is CATSRGEDYEQYF.

The chain joins TRBV29-1 to TRBJ2-7, with 7 bases matching TRBD2. The CDR3 runs to 14 residues. Germline-derived CDR1 and CDR2 are SQVTM and ANQGSEA. V trimming: 2 bases; J trimming: 2 bases; junction bases outside the gene matches: 6. The CDR3 DNA is TGCAGCGTTGAAATGTCTGCGGGAGCCTACGAGCAGTACTTC. Protein sequence: CSVEMSAGAYEQYF.

This clone occurred once. J is TRBJ2-7 and V is TRBV2; TRBD1 matches at 10 bases. The CDR3 totals 14 residues. V lost 6 bases and J lost 2; bases outside the gene matches: 4. Germline V lookup: CDR1 SNHLY, CDR2 FYNNEI. CDR3 sequence (DNA): TGTGCCAGCAGGGGGACAGGGGTTCCCTACGAGCAGTACTTC. Its protein is CASRGTGVPYEQYF.

This chain joins TRBV6-6 and TRBJ2-2, with D possibly matching TRBD1 (5 bases). Germline V gene lookup returns CDR1 MNHNY and CDR2 SVGAGI (reference sequence). Trimming removed 4 bases from V and 5 bases from J, with 8 bases in between. This CDR3 has 13 amino acids. CDR3 nucleotide sequence: TGTGCCAGCAGTTCCTCAGGGACCGGGGAGCTGTTTTTT. This encodes CASSSSGTGELFF.

This chain connects TRBV11-2 to TRBJ2-1, with D tentatively TRBD2 (6 bases). Looked up from germline, CDR1 is SGHAT and CDR2 is FQNNGV. V lost 1 base and J lost 6, with 19 bases in between. The CDR3 spans 17 residues. In DNA, the CDR3 is TGTGCCAGCAGCTTAGCTTGGGGGGACTCTCAGGGCAATGAGCAGTTCTTC. Translation: CASSLAWGDSQGNEQFF. Full variable domain (remainder filled in from reference TRBV11-2 and TRBJ2-1): EAGVAQSPRYKIIEKRQSVAFWCNPISGHATLYWYQQILGQGPKLLIQFQNNGVVDDSQLPKDRFSAERLKGVDSTLKIQPAKLEDSAVYLCASSLAWGDSQGNEQFFGPGTRLTVL.

J is TRBJ2-7 and V is TRBV7-3; D not certain. Germline V gene sequence: CDR1 SGHTA, CDR2 FQGTGA. V was shortened by 2 bases and J by 0 bases, with 5 bases between the two germline ends. The length of the CDR3 is 13 residues. The DNA of the CDR3 is TGTGCCAGCAGCTTATCTCGCTCCTACGAGCAGTACTTC. Protein sequence: CASSLSRSYEQYF.

The gene calls are TRBV15 and TRBJ2-2; D remains unclear. The CDR3 extends over 16 amino acids. CDR1 and CDR2 (germline): LNHNV, YYDKDF (reference sequence). Between the trimmed V and J ends, which lost 0 bases and 0 bases, there was a span of 8 bases. This CDR3 reads CATSRDPHSNTGELFF. The CDR3, as DNA: TGTGCCACCAGCAGAGATCCCCATTCGAACACCGGGGAGCTGTTTTTT.

This sequence joins TRBV7-3 and TRBJ2-2; D gene uncertain. This CDR3 comprises 13 residues. With 5 bases removed from V and 1 base from J, the gap between germline ends came to 5 bases. In germline, CDR1 is SGHTA, CDR2 FQGTGA. As DNA, the CDR3 is TGTGCCAGCAGCCCTGAGAACACCGGGGAGCTGTTTTTT. Translation gives CASSPENTGELFF.

The chain has TRBV29-1 and TRBJ2-1, with 9 positions matching TRBD2. This CDR3 contains 18 residues. J gave up 12 bases and V 1 base, and 22 bases lay outside the gene matches. Germline CDR1 SQVTM, CDR2 ANQGSEA. The CDR3 DNA follows: TGCAGCGTTGAAGCAGATCGGACGGTTCTAGCGGGATATGAGGTGCAGTTCTTC. It translates to CSVEADRTVLAGYEVQFF.

V gene TRBV7-9 combines with J gene TRBJ2-7; D unclear. The CDR3 has 12 residues. CDR1 and CDR2 (germline): SEHNR, FQNEAQ (reference sequence). V was cut by 5 bases and J by 5 bases, with 10 bases left in between. This CDR3 is CASSPPMDEQYF. The DNA for the CDR3 is TGTGCCAGCAGCCCCCCTATGGACGAGCAGTACTTC.

The chain couples TRBV9 to TRBJ2-1, with D uncertain. V was trimmed by 3 bases and J by 7 bases, leaving 8 bases between them. The CDR3 length is 12 residues. Germline-derived CDR1 and CDR2 are SGDLS and YYNGEE. The CDR3 bases are TGTGCCAGCAGCGCTACATCGAATGAGCAGTTCTTC. Protein: CASSATSNEQFF.

This chain connects TRBV7-6 to TRBJ2-2; 12 positions match TRBD2. Germline CDR1 reads SGHVS; CDR2 reads FNYEAQ. Trimming at V came to 6 bases and at J to 5 bases, leaving 1 base not matched to a gene. The CDR3 contains 14 residues. CDR3 residues: CASRGTSGTGELFF. CDR3 DNA sequence: TGTGCCAGCAGGGGGACTAGCGGGACCGGGGAGCTGTTTTTT.

The CDR3 loop is CASSPRTGVRDEQFF. The CDR3 DNA is TGTGCCAGCAGTCCGCGGACAGGGGTACGTGATGAGCAGTTCTTC. The chain links TRBV27 to TRBJ2-1; 9 bases align to TRBD1. Germline V lookup: CDR1 MNHEY, CDR2 SMNVEV (reference sequence). V was pared by 5 bases and J by 8 bases, with 10 bases of the junction left unmatched. The CDR3 runs 15 residues.

The CDR3 bases are TGTGCCAGCACCGTCAGGGGCCCCCTGGTTAGAAACATCGACACTGAAGCTTTCTTT. This gives the protein CASTVRGPLVRNIDTEAFF. The chain combines TRBV28 with TRBJ1-1; a possible D gene is TRBD1 (6 bases). Germline assignment: CDR1 MDHEN and CDR2 SYDVKM. The ends were cut back, 7 bases at V and 3 bases at J, with 30 bases in the middle. CDR3 size: 19 residues.

The V gene is TRBV5-1, the J gene TRBJ2-7; D might be TRBD1 (5 bases). V was trimmed by 6 bases and J by 0 bases, leaving 10 bases between them. The CDR3 extends over 13 amino acids. Per the germline V gene, CDR1 is SGHRS and CDR2 is YFSETQ. The CDR3: CASKKGPSYEQYF. Written as DNA, the CDR3 is TGCGCCAGCAAAAAGGGGCCCTCCTACGAGCAGTACTTC.

The chain joins TRBV6-5 to TRBJ2-1; weak D call: TRBD1 (6 bases). The CDR3 totals 14 residues. Trimming removed 0 bases from V and 9 bases from J, with 12 bases in between. Germline V gives CDR1 MNHEY, CDR2 SVGAGI. Here the CDR3 DNA reads TGTGCCAGCAGTTACTCAACAGGGCTGGGTGAGCAGTTCTTC. It translates to CASSYSTGLGEQFF.

The chain employs TRBV6-5 and TRBJ2-2; a weak D match, TRBD1 (6 bases). The CDR3 is made up of 14 amino acids. The germline V gene encodes CDR1 MNHEY and CDR2 SVGAGI. V shed 2 bases and J shed 7 bases, with 11 bases lying between them. The CDR3 loop is CASSYVGAIGELFF. CDR3 nucleotide sequence: TGTGCCAGCAGTTACGTGGGGGCGATCGGGGAGCTGTTTTTT.

This chain joins TRBV10-2 and TRBJ1-5; D unresolved. Trimming pared 0 bases from V and 7 bases from J, leaving 4 bases between. The CDR3 is 12 amino acids. Germline V gene lookup returns CDR1 WSHSY and CDR2 SAAADI. This CDR3 is CASSESLQPQHF. The CDR3 coding sequence is TGCGCCAGCAGTGAGTCCCTACAGCCCCAGCATTTT.

The V call is TRBV11-1, the J call TRBJ2-1; 7 nucleotides agree with TRBD2. This CDR3 comprises 14 residues. The germline CDR1 and CDR2 sequences are SGHAT and FQDESV (reference sequence). The V segment lost 5 bases and the J segment 12 bases; nucleotides outside the gene matches: 13. The DNA of the CDR3 is TGTGCCAGCAGCCCAAGGGAGGGAGGGTTCGGGCAGTTCTTC. As protein: CASSPREGGFGQFF.

The chain uses TRBV27 and TRBJ1-2; no clear D. Trimming took 3 bases from V and 5 from J, leaving 13 bases between them. Germline V CDR1 and CDR2: MNHEY, SMNVEV (reference sequence). The CDR3 extends over 14 amino acids. The CDR3: CASSFIGIGYGYTF. CDR3 DNA: TGTGCCAGCAGTTTTATCGGAATCGGGTATGGCTACACCTTC.

The chain is built from TRBV6-5 and TRBJ2-2; no clear D gene. Germline loops: CDR1 MNHEY, CDR2 SVGAGI. V was pared by 4 bases and J by 3 bases, with 12 bases between. The length of the CDR3 is 15 residues. In DNA, the CDR3 is TGTGCCAGCAGTTTTTCAGTAGGCCACACCGGGGAGCTGTTTTTT. It encodes CASSFSVGHTGELFF.

J is TRBJ1-4 and V is TRBV7-9; a weak D match, TRBD1 (5 bases). The CDR3 loop spans 13 amino acids. Germline CDR1 reads SEHNR; CDR2 reads FQNEAQ (reference sequence). The germline V and J ends were trimmed by 11 bases and 1 base, with 11 bases remaining between them. The CDR3 DNA follows: TGTGCCGGAGGGGCTTTAACTAATGAAAAACTGTTTTTT. Amino acids: CAGGALTNEKLFF.

The genes are TRBV28 and TRBJ2-1, with TRBD2 matching over 7 bases. The length of the CDR3 is 17 residues. The germline V gene encodes CDR1 MDHEN and CDR2 SYDVKM. V lost 5 bases and J lost 8; bases outside the gene matches: 18. CDR3 DNA: TGTGCCAGCAGTATGGGGATCGGGGGGATTTCTAACGATGAGCAGTTCTTC. Translating gives CASSMGIGGISNDEQFF.

This chain links TRBV18 with TRBJ1-1, with D tentatively TRBD1 (5 bases). CDR3 size: 15 residues. The V gene's germline CDR1 is KGHSH and CDR2 LQKENI. Trimming cost V 2 bases and J 4 bases, with 14 bases left between them. CDR3 coding DNA: TGTGCCAGCTCACCATCGTGGCCAGGGAGCACTGAAGCTTTCTTT. Amino acids: CASSPSWPGSTEAFF.

The rearrangement joins TRBV13 to TRBJ2-1; D not resolved. The CDR3 is 13 amino acids. Germline V gives CDR1 PRHDT, CDR2 FYEKMQ (reference sequence). V lost 5 bases and J 7 bases, leaving 12 bases between the germline ends. CDR3 sequence (DNA): TGTGCCAGCAGCCCTACGTTCTGGAATGAGCAGTTCTTC. Translated, it gives CASSPTFWNEQFF.

The V and J genes are TRBV19 and TRBJ2-7; no definite D call. The ends were cut back, 1 base at V and 0 bases at J, with 4 bases in the middle. The CDR3 is 13 residues long. Germline V CDR1 and CDR2: LNHDA, SQIVND (reference sequence). Here the CDR3 reads CASSIGSSYEQYF. As DNA, the CDR3 is TGTGCCAGTAGTATAGGCAGCTCCTACGAGCAGTACTTC.

This chain joins TRBV9 and TRBJ2-3; 9 nucleotides agree with TRBD1. J was trimmed by 3 bases and V by 0 bases; bases with no gene match: 2. This CDR3 spans 15 amino acids. Germline lookup yields CDR1 SGDLS and CDR2 YYNGEE. In DNA, the CDR3 is TGTGCCAGCAGCGTAGGGGACAGGGTAACAGATACGCAGTATTTT. This gives the protein CASSVGDRVTDTQYF. Complete variable domain (other parts from reference TRBV9 and TRBJ2-3): DSGVTQTPKHLITATGQRVTLRCSPRSGDLSVYWYQQSLDQGLQFLIQYYNGEERAKGNILERFSAQQFPDLHSELNLSSLELGDSALYFCASSVGDRVTDTQYFGPGTRLTVL.